This T cell receptor beta chain was sequenced during a study of blood T cell repertoires in COVID-19. Study information: Material from acute and convalescent COVID-19 was sourced from the United States, Italy and Spain. Sample material is recorded as cDNA or gDNA derived from T cells, B-cell-depleted T cells, or PBMCs.

The authors' processing: Reference gene primer amplification yielded estimated nucleated cell counts. Data came from immunoSEQ multiplex PCR; TCRdb stores just in-frame clones and leaves some out. V and J calls and clone size are as listed in that table; D and trimming were resolved from the DNA. The table lists about 150,000 clones, 76% of them singletons. This CDR3 spans 16 amino acids. CDR1 MNHEY and CDR2 SVGAGI come from the germline V gene. V was pared by 3 bases and J by 5 bases, with 19 bases between. The specimen sequenced was peripheral blood. The gene calls are TRBV6-5 and TRBJ1-2; D perhaps matches TRBD1 (5 bases). The sequence was obtained from a woman aged 80 or older with acute or convalescent COVID-19. The CDR3 protein is CASSYSSGVILYGYTF. The CDR3 DNA is TGTGCCAGCAGTTATAGTTCGGGGGTAATATTGTATGGCTACACCTTC.